This T cell receptor (beta chain) was retrieved from a study of high-grade serous ovarian cancer treatment subgroups. Repertoires were generated with immunoSEQ multiplex PCR, while TCRdb's copy carries only in-frame clones and drops some. The sample lists about 11,000 clones, around 83% occurring once. Overall study results and limits: TCR relatedness rose with neoantigen level and trended with mutation load.

Tumor samples were obtained before definitive surgery or chemotherapy. Notes on this clone: Its target is not known.

The sequence was collected from a human donor with high-grade serous ovarian cancer. The sequenced sample was tumor tissue.

The CDR3 DNA reads as TGTGCCAGCAGCTTCGGGAGCGCTGGTCTAGCCAAAAACATTCAGTACTTC. Protein product: CASSFGSAGLAKNIQYF. This chain links TRBV7-9 with TRBJ2-4, with a tentative D call TRBD2 (6 bases). Germline-derived CDR1 and CDR2 are SEHNR and FQNEAQ (reference sequence). The V end was cut by 3 bases, the J end by 0 bases, with 15 bases between. This CDR3 is 17 amino acids long.